Below are 28 T cell receptor beta chains sequenced from a single sample in a study of cytomegalovirus exposure and HLA in healthy donors. Sequencing used immunoSEQ multiplex PCR; TCRdb keeps in-frame clones, though not all of them. This sample carries fewer than 200,000 clones, about 86% of them seen once, and the ten largest clones take around 6%. Material for sequencing was PBMCs. All receptors come from a woman in her 30s in good health and CMV-seronegative.

The chain is built from TRBV7-9 and TRBJ2-3, with 13 bases lining up with TRBD2. The CDR3 loop spans 17 amino acids. V lost 5 bases to trimming and J lost 2 bases; unmatched junction nucleotides: 7. From germline, CDR1 is SEHNR and CDR2 FQNEAQ (reference sequence). The CDR3 region is CASSTRTSGGDTDTQYF. Here the CDR3 DNA reads TGTGCCAGCAGCACCCGGACTAGCGGGGGCGACACAGATACGCAGTATTTT. The whole variable domain, filled in from reference TRBV7-9 and TRBJ2-3, reads DTGVSQNPRHKITKRGQNVTFRCDPISEHNRLYWYRQTLGQGPEFLTYFQNEAQLEKSRLLSDRFSAERPKGSFSTLEIQRTEQGDSAMYLCASSTRTSGGDTDTQYFGPGTRLTVL.

The chain has TRBV13 and TRBJ2-5; perhaps TRBD1 as D (5 bases). This CDR3 region has 15 residues. With 5 bases removed from V and 1 base from J, the gap between germline ends came to 14 bases. Germline CDR1 reads PRHDT; CDR2 reads FYEKMQ (reference sequence). CDR3 region: CASSPPTGAQETQYF. CDR3 bases: TGTGCCAGCAGCCCCCCTACTGGGGCCCAAGAGACCCAGTACTTC.

This chain joins TRBV10-3 and TRBJ2-7; 16 bases agree with TRBD2. Germline V gene sequence: CDR1 ENHRY, CDR2 SYGVKD. Germline trimming cut 4 bases from V and 7 bases from J; bases unmatched to any gene: 7. The CDR3 length is 16 residues. The CDR3 protein is CAISGGTSGGAREQYF. The CDR3 region has the DNA TGTGCCATCAGTGGCGGGACTAGCGGGGGGGCGCGAGAGCAGTACTTC.

The V gene is TRBV4-1, the J gene TRBJ2-5; tentative D call: TRBD2 (5 bases). CDR1 MGHRA and CDR2 YSYEKL come from the germline V gene. CDR3 length equals 14 residues. V was cut by 0 bases and J by 2 bases, with 7 bases left in between. The CDR3 here is CASSQDSDQETQYF. The CDR3 DNA is TGCGCCAGCAGCCAAGATAGCGATCAAGAGACCCAGTACTTC.

The chain carries TRBV6-6 and TRBJ1-4; D call uncertain. The length of the CDR3 is 16 residues. V lost 0 bases and J 0 bases, leaving 8 bases between the germline ends. Germline CDR1 and CDR2: MNHNY and SVGAGI (reference sequence). The CDR3 region is CASSYSHSATNEKLFF. Written as DNA, the CDR3 is TGTGCCAGCAGTTACTCCCATTCCGCAACTAATGAAAAACTGTTTTTT.

This rearrangement joins TRBV7-9 to TRBJ2-3, with D tentatively TRBD1 or TRBD2 (6 bases each). Trimming removed 5 bases from V and 4 bases from J, with 16 bases in between. Germline lookup yields CDR1 SEHNR and CDR2 FQNEAQ (reference sequence). The CDR3 sequence is 15 residues long. CDR3 DNA sequence: TGTGCCAGCAGCCCTAATACGGGGGCCCCAGATACGCAGTATTTT. It specifies CASSPNTGAPDTQYF. The full variable domain, completed using reference TRBV7-9 and TRBJ2-3, is DTGVSQNPRHKITKRGQNVTFRCDPISEHNRLYWYRQTLGQGPEFLTYFQNEAQLEKSRLLSDRFSAERPKGSFSTLEIQRTEQGDSAMYLCASSPNTGAPDTQYFGPGTRLTVL.

The J gene is TRBJ2-1, the V gene TRBV28; D may be TRBD2 (6 bases). V lost 7 bases and J lost 0, with 16 bases in between. Looked up from germline, CDR1 is MDHEN and CDR2 is SYDVKM. The CDR3 has 16 residues. The CDR3 loop is CASTYSGGSSYNEQFF. CDR3 sequence (DNA): TGTGCCAGCACCTATAGCGGAGGAAGCTCCTACAATGAGCAGTTCTTC.

The V gene is TRBV30, the J gene TRBJ2-7, with 9 bases that match TRBD1. Germline V gives CDR1 GTSNPN, CDR2 SVGIG (reference sequence). V dropped 5 bases and J dropped 2; count of bases not matched to a gene: 7. The CDR3 runs 14 residues. The CDR3 reads CAWAPGQGPYEQYF. The DNA of the CDR3 is TGTGCCTGGGCCCCGGGACAGGGACCCTACGAGCAGTACTTC.

The chain has TRBV18 and TRBJ2-3; D unclear. This CDR3 region has 14 residues. Germline CDR1 is KGHSH and CDR2 is LQKENI. The V and J ends lost 4 bases and 1 base respectively, with 9 bases between them. CDR3 region: CASSRASGTDTQYF. CDR3 nucleotide sequence: TGTGCCAGCTCACGGGCTTCGGGCACAGATACGCAGTATTTT.

V usage is TRBV7-2 and J usage is TRBJ1-1, with D uncertain. The CDR3 covers 14 residues. The germline CDR1 and CDR2 sequences are SGHTA and FQGNSA. Trimming cost V 7 bases and J 3 bases, with 15 bases left between them. The CDR3 protein is CASTEEGLYTEAFF. The DNA of the CDR3 is TGTGCCAGCACCGAGGAAGGACTGTACACTGAAGCTTTCTTT.

This clone has only a few counts. The V and J genes are TRBV18 and TRBJ2-1, with 8 bases that match TRBD2. Unmatched junction bases numbered 7, after V lost 0 bases and J lost 6 bases. Germline V CDR1 and CDR2: KGHSH, LQKENI. The CDR3 has 16 amino acids. The DNA of the CDR3 is TGTGCCAGCTCACCACCGGGGCGGGGGGTCCTCAATGAGCAGTTCTTC. It encodes CASSPPGRGVLNEQFF.

This rearrangement joins TRBV6-5 to TRBJ1-2; TRBD1 agrees at 8 bases. With 2 bases clipped from V and 7 bases from J, the junction kept 12 bases outside the gene matches. Germline CDR1 and CDR2: MNHEY and SVGAGI. The CDR3 is 16 amino acids. CDR3: CASSYLGQGIRPGYTF. The CDR3 nucleotides are TGTGCCAGCAGTTACCTCGGACAGGGAATACGCCCTGGCTACACCTTC.

The chain links TRBV28 to TRBJ2-1, with 10 nucleotides matching TRBD2. V was pared by 4 bases and J by 8 bases, with 11 bases of the junction left unmatched. Germline V gene lookup returns CDR1 MDHEN and CDR2 SYDVKM. The CDR3 has 16 residues. The CDR3 sequence is CASSSPESSGSDEQFF. CDR3 bases: TGTGCCAGCAGTTCACCGGAATCTAGCGGGAGTGATGAGCAGTTCTTC. The variable domain in full, completed from reference TRBV28 and TRBJ2-1, reads DVKVTQSSRYLVKRTGEKVFLECVQDMDHENMFWYRQDPGLGLRLIYFSYDVKMKEKGDIPEGYSVSREKKERFSLILESASTNQTSMYLCASSSPESSGSDEQFFGPGTRLTVL.

This chain links TRBV7-2 with TRBJ2-3; 8 bases agree with TRBD1. The CDR3 runs 16 residues. Germline CDR1 and CDR2: SGHTA and FQGNSA. V trimming: 5 bases; J trimming: 0 bases; junction bases outside the gene matches: 7. The CDR3 DNA follows: TGTGCCAGCAGCAGATGGACAGGGAGAAGCACAGATACGCAGTATTTT. It is translated as CASSRWTGRSTDTQYF.

This clone was counted once. The genes are TRBV7-8 and TRBJ2-5; D is possibly TRBD1 (5 bases). Germline CDR1 is SGHVS and CDR2 is FQNEAQ. V lost 4 bases and J lost 7, with 19 bases in between. The CDR3 runs to 15 residues. In DNA form, the CDR3 reads TGTGCCAGCAGCTCAAAGGGGCCCTTAAGGGTGACCCAGTACTTC. The encoded protein is CASSSKGPLRVTQYF.

The chain links TRBV7-2 to TRBJ2-1; D gene uncertain. Germline CDR1 SGHTA, CDR2 FQGNSA. There are 16 residues in the CDR3. The V gene lost 3 bases and the J gene lost 0 bases, with 12 bases spanning the gap. The CDR3 reads CASSFERRNSYNEQFF. The CDR3 bases are TGTGCCAGCAGCTTCGAAAGAAGAAACTCCTACAATGAGCAGTTCTTC.

The rearrangement links TRBV6-5 to TRBJ2-7; TRBD1 is a possible D gene (6 bases). This CDR3 has 15 residues. Per germline, CDR1 MNHEY and CDR2 SVGAGI. The V gene lost 2 bases and the J gene lost 7 bases, with 18 bases spanning the gap. The CDR3 DNA is TGTGCCAGCAGTTACGGGAGAGGGGGAGCGGTAGAGCAGTACTTC. Protein: CASSYGRGGAVEQYF.

Here the CDR3 DNA reads TGCGCCAGCAGCTTTCCCACAGGGGGCCCCCTGAGTGGGGACACTGAAGCTTTCTTT. It encodes CASSFPTGGPLSGDTEAFF. The chain is built from TRBV5-1 and TRBJ1-1, with 9 bases that match TRBD1. Germline V gene lookup returns CDR1 SGHRS and CDR2 YFSETQ. V shed 2 bases, J shed 3 bases, and the junction held 17 bases outside the gene matches. The CDR3 length is 19 residues.

The rearrangement uses TRBV12-2 and TRBJ2-3; the table's D call, TRBD2, has no DNA check behind it. TRBV12-2 is designated a pseudogene. The CDR3 has 18 residues. The CDR3 coding sequence is TGTGCAAGTCGCCTCATTTTAGCGGGGGTTGGGCCCACAGATACGCAGTATTTT. It encodes CASRLILAGVGPTDTQYF.

This chain links TRBV5-1 with TRBJ2-7; TRBD1 matches 9 bases. Trimming removed 6 bases from V and 3 bases from J; junction bases left unmatched: 7. Germline V gene lookup returns CDR1 SGHRS and CDR2 YFSETQ. This CDR3 is 14 amino acids long. The CDR3 DNA reads as TGCGCCAGCACCCTGGGGACAGGGCTCTACGAGCAGTACTTC. This encodes CASTLGTGLYEQYF.

V and J are TRBV7-6 and TRBJ2-3; D is possibly TRBD1 (5 bases). This CDR3 spans 16 amino acids. The germline V gene has CDR1 SGHVS and CDR2 FNYEAQ. The V gene lost 5 bases and the J gene lost 1 base, with 16 bases spanning the gap. DNA of the CDR3: TGTGCCAGCAGCCTTAGGTCCGGACAAGGCACAGATACGCAGTATTTT. Translated: CASSLRSGQGTDTQYF. The whole variable domain, filled in from reference TRBV7-6 and TRBJ2-3, reads GAGVSQSPRYKVTKRGQDVALRCDPISGHVSLYWYRQALGQGPEFLTYFNYEAQQDKSGLPNDRFSAERPEGSISTLTIQRTEQRDSAMYRCASSLRSGQGTDTQYFGPGTRLTVL.

J is TRBJ1-6 and V is TRBV4-1; D is uncertain. This CDR3 has 16 amino acids. V lost 0 bases, J lost 7 bases, and 13 bases lay in between. CDR1 is MGHRA, CDR2 YSYEKL, per germline. The CDR3 sequence: CASSQDLGKGNSPLHF. Here the CDR3 DNA reads TGCGCCAGCAGCCAAGATCTCGGGAAAGGGAATTCACCCCTCCACTTT.

The genes are TRBV6-5 and TRBJ2-3, with a possible D match to TRBD2 (7 bases). The V gene's germline CDR1 is MNHEY and CDR2 SVGAGI. The V end was cut by 2 bases, the J end by 4 bases, with 16 bases between. CDR3 length: 16 residues. In DNA, the CDR3 is TGTGCCAGCAGTTACAAACAGGGAGGGTTGTCAGATACGCAGTATTTT. Encoded protein: CASSYKQGGLSDTQYF.

V usage is TRBV5-6 and J usage is TRBJ1-5; D gene ambiguous. Trimming left V 3 bases short and J 5 bases short, with 6 bases between. The CDR3 is 12 residues long. In germline, CDR1 is SGHDT, CDR2 YYEEEE. The CDR3 region is CASSSQDQPQHF. CDR3 bases: TGTGCCAGCAGCTCCCAGGATCAGCCCCAGCATTTT.

This sequence joins TRBV28 and TRBJ2-1; 9 bases fit TRBD2. The CDR3 is made up of 15 amino acids. The V segment lost 10 bases and the J segment 4 bases; nucleotides outside the gene matches: 11. Germline V gene lookup returns CDR1 MDHEN and CDR2 SYDVKM. CDR3 coding DNA: TGTGCCATCTGGGGTAGCGGGAGTTCATACAATGAGCAGTTCTTC. Encoded protein: CAIWGSGSSYNEQFF.

The chain is built from TRBV7-3 and TRBJ2-6, with D uncertain. V dropped 3 bases and J dropped 3 bases, with 3 bases sitting between them. Per the germline V gene, CDR1 is SGHTA and CDR2 is FQGTGA. The CDR3 contains 13 residues. CDR3 residues: CASSLGGANVLTF. The CDR3 DNA reads as TGTGCCAGCAGCTTGGGTGGGGCCAACGTCCTGACTTTC.

The chain recombines TRBV5-1 with TRBJ2-3, with 7 bases fitting TRBD2. This CDR3 has 17 residues. The junction had 10 bases not matched to a gene; V was cut back by 0 bases and J by 3 bases. Looked up from germline, CDR1 is SGHRS and CDR2 is YFSETQ. The CDR3 region has the DNA TGCGCCAGCAGCTTGGCCGGAATAGCGGGTGGGACAGATACGCAGTATTTT. Protein product: CASSLAGIAGGTDTQYF. The full variable domain, rest sourced from reference TRBV5-1 and TRBJ2-3, is KAGVTQTPRYLIKTRGQQVTLSCSPISGHRSVSWYQQTPGQGLQFLFEYFSETQRNKGNFPGRFSGRQFSNSRSEMNVSTLELGDSALYLCASSLAGIAGGTDTQYFGPGTRLTVL.

V and J are TRBV18 and TRBJ1-1; TRBD1 might be the D (6 bases). This CDR3 region has 15 residues. The V gene lost 5 bases and the J gene lost 4 bases, with 17 bases spanning the gap. Germline CDR1 KGHSH, CDR2 LQKENI. For the CDR3, the DNA is TGTGCCAGCTCATTTACAGGGAAGGGGCCCACTGAAGCTTTCTTT. The encoded protein is CASSFTGKGPTEAFF.